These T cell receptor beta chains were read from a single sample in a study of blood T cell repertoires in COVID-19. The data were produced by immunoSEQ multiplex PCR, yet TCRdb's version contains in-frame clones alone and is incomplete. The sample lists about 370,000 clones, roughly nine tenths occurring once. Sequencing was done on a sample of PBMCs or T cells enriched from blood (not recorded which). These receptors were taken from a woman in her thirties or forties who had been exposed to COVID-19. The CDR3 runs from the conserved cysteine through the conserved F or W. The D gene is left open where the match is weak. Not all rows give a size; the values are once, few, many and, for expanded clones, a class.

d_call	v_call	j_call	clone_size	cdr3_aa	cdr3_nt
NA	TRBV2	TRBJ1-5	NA	CASSDLDSSNQPQHF	TGTGCCAGCAGTGACTTAGACAGCAGCAATCAGCCCCAGCATTTT
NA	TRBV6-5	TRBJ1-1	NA	CASRQGTEAFF	TGTGCCAGCAGACAGGGAACTGAAGCTTTCTTT
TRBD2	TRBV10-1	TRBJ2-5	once	CASSDSGGEKTQYF	TGCGCCAGCAGTGATAGCGGGGGCGAGAAGACCCAGTACTTC
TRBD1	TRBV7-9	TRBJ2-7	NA	CASSHHFGQGSYEQYF	TGTGCCAGCAGCCACCATTTCGGACAGGGGTCCTACGAGCAGTACTTC
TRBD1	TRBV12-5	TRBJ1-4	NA	CASGLFPGDSRSYVDEKLFF	TGTGCTAGTGGTTTATTCCCCGGGGACAGTCGATCTTACGTGGATGAAAAACTGTTTTTT
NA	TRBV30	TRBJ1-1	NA	CAWSRQGNTEAFF	TGTGCCTGGAGTCGGCAGGGGAACACTGAAGCTTTCTTT
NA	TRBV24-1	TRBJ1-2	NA	CATSDFSQVDYGYTF	TGTGCCACCAGTGATTTTTCGCAGGTTGACTATGGCTACACCTTC
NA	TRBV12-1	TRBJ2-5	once	CASSFAPGAGQETQYF	NA
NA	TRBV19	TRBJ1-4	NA	CASAAGVYEKLFF	TGTGCCAGTGCCGCGGGAGTTTATGAAAAACTGTTTTTT
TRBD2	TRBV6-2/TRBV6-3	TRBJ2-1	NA	CASSPLAGGPYNEQFF	TGTGCCAGCAGCCCTCTAGCGGGAGGGCCCTACAATGAGCAGTTCTTC
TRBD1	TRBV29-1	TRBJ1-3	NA	CSVAVVRDRGQGNTIYF	TGCAGCGTTGCGGTAGTCCGGGACAGGGGGCAGGGGAACACCATATATTTT
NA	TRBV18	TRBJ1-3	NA	CASSPIASSGNTIYF	TGTGCCAGCTCACCAATAGCCAGCTCTGGAAACACCATATATTTT
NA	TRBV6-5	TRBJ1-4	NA	CASRTTTNEKLFF	TGTGCCAGCAGGACTACAACTAATGAAAAACTGTTTTTT
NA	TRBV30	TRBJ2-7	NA	CAWRAPGSGAYEQYF	TGTGCCTGGAGGGCCCCCGGTAGCGGAGCCTACGAGCAGTACTTC
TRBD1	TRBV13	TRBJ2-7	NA	CASSTGQGARGYEQYF	TGTGCCAGCAGCACGGGACAGGGGGCGAGGGGCTACGAGCAGTACTTC
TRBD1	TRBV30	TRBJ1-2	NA	CAGRQGNYGYTF	TGTGCCGGAAGACAGGGTAACTATGGCTACACCTTC
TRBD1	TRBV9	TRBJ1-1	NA	CASSLMGSGQGSTEAFF	TGTGCCAGCAGTCTTATGGGATCCGGACAGGGGTCCACTGAAGCTTTCTTT
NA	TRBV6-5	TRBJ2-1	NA	CASSYSSPYNEQFF	TGTGCCAGCAGTTACTCAAGCCCATACAATGAGCAGTTCTTC
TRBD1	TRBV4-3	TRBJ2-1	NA	CASSQGGGRTNEQFF	TGCGCCAGCAGCCAAGGAGGGGGCCGAACGAATGAGCAGTTCTTC
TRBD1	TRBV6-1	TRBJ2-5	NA	CASSEMAGTDQETQYF	TGTGCCAGCAGTGAAATGGCCGGGACAGACCAAGAGACCCAGTACTTC
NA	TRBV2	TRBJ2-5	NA	CASSEGPQIQETQYF	TGTGCCAGCAGTGAAGGGCCCCAAATACAAGAGACCCAGTACTTC
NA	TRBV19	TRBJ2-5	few	CASSYGGETQYF	TGTGCCAGTAGTTATGGGGGGGAGACCCAGTACTTC
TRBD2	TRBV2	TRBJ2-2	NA	CASSERGTSGSGELFF	TGTGCCAGCAGTGAAAGGGGGACTAGCGGATCCGGGGAGCTGTTTTTT
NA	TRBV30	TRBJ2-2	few	CAWNTLNTGELFF	TGTGCCTGGAACACCTTGAACACCGGGGAGCTGTTTTTT
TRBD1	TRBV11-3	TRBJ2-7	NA	CASSPTGTGIYEQYF	TGTGCCAGCAGCCCGACCGGGACAGGGATTTACGAGCAGTACTTC